This paragraph covers one T cell receptor (beta chain) sequence. Antigen unknown. This sample stems from a study of radiotherapy plus CTLA-4 blockade in lung cancer. The study, taken as a whole, reports: Early shifts in blood T cell clones, with interferon-beta, reportedly predicted response best. Expansion in blood of tumor-derived TCR clones was seen after radiotherapy plus ipilimumab.

Treatment of patients with chemo-refractory metastatic non-small-cell lung cancer consisted of focal radiation plus CTLA-4 blockade with ipilimumab. The CDR3 consists of 14 residues. V was cut by 3 bases and J by 9 bases, with 15 bases left in between. Germline CDR1 reads SGHAT; CDR2 reads FQNNGV. Libraries were prepared by immunoSEQ multiplex PCR; TCRdb keeps only in-frame clonotypes and omits some of them. The data contain tens of thousands of clones, around three quarters of them singletons. The TCR was taken from a human donor with non-small cell lung cancer who had a complete response to radiotherapy plus ipilimumab. The chain links TRBV11-2 to TRBJ2-1; D is tentatively TRBD1 or TRBD2 (5 bases each). The starting material was peripheral blood, obtained from a patient treated with radiotherapy plus ipilimumab. The DNA of the CDR3 is TGTGCCAGCAGCTTCGCACTGTCGGGGACTGAGCAGTTCTTC. It specifies CASSFALSGTEQFF. Supplemented by reference TRBV11-2 and TRBJ2-1, the full variable domain reads EAGVAQSPRYKIIEKRQSVAFWCNPISGHATLYWYQQILGQGPKLLIQFQNNGVVDDSQLPKDRFSAERLKGVDSTLKIQPAKLEDSAVYLCASSFALSGTEQFFGPGTRLTVL.